The 26 T cell receptor beta chains reported below all come from one sample, sequenced in a study of identical twins' blood T cells. Using its own MiXCR run on the 5' RACE reads, TCRdb lists one record per CDR3 protein. This table holds 400,000 or so distinct CDR3 sequences, around 30% found once. Sequenced material: PBMCs. Receptor source: a woman aged 18 to 50 in good health.

This clonotype was seen a few times. The gene calls are TRBV30 and TRBJ2-1, with 8 bases aligning to TRBD2. This CDR3 has 15 residues. Trimming removed 1 base from V and 6 bases from J; junction bases left unmatched: 8. Per the germline V gene, CDR1 is GTSNPN and CDR2 is SVGIG (reference sequence). CDR3 DNA: TGTGCCTGGAGTGACGGGAGGGCAAGTTTCAATGAGCAGTTCTTC. Its translation: CAWSDGRASFNEQFF.

As for this clonotype: A single base separates this from a much larger clone, so it may be a read error. The V gene is TRBV7-8, the J gene TRBJ1-5; 7 bases line up with TRBD1. V shed 5 bases and J 3 bases; nucleotides not matched to a gene: 7. CDR3 length equals 15 residues. CDR1 and CDR2 (germline): SGHVS, FQNEAQ. The CDR3 DNA reads as TGTGCCAGCAGCCCCGTCACAGGGGTCAATCAGCCCCAGCATTTT. The encoded protein is CASSPVTGVNQPQHF.

This clonotype was seen only a few times. The chain employs TRBV10-1 and TRBJ2-1; D is perhaps TRBD2 (5 bases). Per the germline V gene, CDR1 is WNHNN and CDR2 is SYGVQD (reference sequence). The V gene lost 5 bases and the J gene lost 6 bases, with 11 bases spanning the gap. This CDR3 is 13 amino acids long. CDR3 sequence: CASSIGGGNEQFF. The CDR3 region has the DNA TGCGCCAGCAGTATCGGAGGCGGCAATGAGCAGTTCTTC.

This clonotype was seen only a few times. This chain joins TRBV3-1 and TRBJ1-6; D may be TRBD1 (5 bases). CDR1 LGHDT and CDR2 YNNKEL come from the germline V gene (reference sequence). The ends were cut back, 7 bases at V and 6 bases at J, with 16 bases in the middle. CDR3 length: 15 amino acids. For the CDR3, the DNA is TGTGCCAGCAAGAATCAGGGTTTTGGTAATTCACCCCTCCACTTT. Residues: CASKNQGFGNSPLHF. The full variable domain, its missing parts supplied by reference TRBV3-1 and TRBJ1-6, is DTAVSQTPKYLVTQMGNDKSIKCEQNLGHDTMYWYKQDSKKFLKIMFSYNNKELIINETVPNRFSPKSPDKAHLNLHINSLELGDSAVYFCASKNQGFGNSPLHFGNGTRLTVT.

This chain links TRBV20-1 with TRBJ1-1, with 10 bases fitting TRBD1. The CDR3 has 14 residues. Germline CDR1 reads DFQATT; CDR2 reads SNEGSKA (reference sequence). After removal of 5 bases from V and 1 base from J, the junction contained 4 bases not matched to a gene. The CDR3 spells CSAGGDRGNTEAFF. The CDR3 DNA is TGCAGTGCTGGGGGGGACAGGGGGAACACTGAAGCTTTCTTT.

This clonotype was counted only a few times. The CDR3 nucleotides are TGTGCCAGCAGCTTAATGATTCAAGCGGGAGAGACCCAGTACTTC. Its protein product is CASSLMIQAGETQYF. The rearrangement joins TRBV7-2 to TRBJ2-5, with D possibly TRBD2 on 6 matching bases. Trimming removed 2 bases from V and 4 bases from J, with 14 bases in between. This CDR3 region has 15 residues. Germline V lookup: CDR1 SGHTA, CDR2 FQGNSA.

CDR3 DNA: TGTGCCAGCAGCTTAAGCCAGGCCCGCTATGGCTACACCTTC. It yields the protein CASSLSQARYGYTF. The chain combines TRBV13 with TRBJ1-2, with no clear D. This CDR3 is built from 14 residues. Germline CDR1 PRHDT, CDR2 FYEKMQ (reference sequence). Trimming pared 2 bases from V and 4 bases from J, leaving 11 bases between.

The chain is built from TRBV6-5 and TRBJ2-6, with D possibly matching TRBD1 (6 bases). Trimming pared 4 bases from V and 2 bases from J, leaving 9 bases between. Germline V gene lookup returns CDR1 MNHEY and CDR2 SVGAGI. The CDR3 has 15 amino acids. The DNA for the CDR3 is TGTGCCAGCAGTTCCACAGGGCCTGGGGCCAACGTCCTGACTTTC. Residues: CASSSTGPGANVLTF.

The V and J genes are TRBV25-1 and TRBJ2-3; no clear D gene. Germline V gives CDR1 MGHDK, CDR2 SYGVNS. CDR3 length: 13 amino acids. Between the trimmed V and J ends, which lost 3 bases and 5 bases, there was a span of 9 bases. The CDR3 nucleotides read TGTGCCAGCAGTGACTACCTGGGAGATACGCAGTATTTT. Translation: CASSDYLGDTQYF.

The V and J genes are TRBV20-1 and TRBJ1-1, with D tentatively TRBD1 (6 bases). This CDR3 spans 15 amino acids. V lost 6 bases, J lost 8 bases, and 25 bases lay in between. Germline V gene data show CDR1 as DFQATT and CDR2 as SNEGSKA (reference sequence). CDR3 in DNA: TGCAGTGCCCCCGTGGGGGGGGCGCAGGTCAAGGAAGCTTTCTTT. Encoded protein: CSAPVGGAQVKEAFF.

In its sample, this clonotype was seen a few times. V is TRBV12-3 or TRBV12-4 and J is TRBJ2-1, with TRBD2 identical over 13 bases. This CDR3 spans 14 amino acids. Trimming took 3 bases from V and 8 from J; bases not matched to a gene: 1. The chain's CDR3 is CASSFGLAGDEQFF. CDR3 in DNA: TGTGCCAGCAGTTTTGGACTAGCGGGAGATGAGCAGTTCTTC.

The chain combines TRBV29-1 with TRBJ2-3; D remains ambiguous. Trimming pared 3 bases from V and 2 bases from J, leaving 12 bases between. CDR1 and CDR2 (germline): SQVTM, ANQGSEA. The CDR3 contains 14 residues. The CDR3 bases are TGCAGCGTTGATCCAGCGCCCAACACAGATACGCAGTATTTT. Its translation: CSVDPAPNTDTQYF.

This chain connects TRBV25-1 to TRBJ2-1; D ambiguous. In germline, CDR1 is MGHDK, CDR2 SYGVNS. Trimming removed 1 base at V and 1 base at J, with 8 bases between. The CDR3 is 15 amino acids. CDR3 sequence: CASSEWEGSYNEQFF. CDR3 nucleotides: TGTGCCAGCAGTGAATGGGAAGGGTCCTACAATGAGCAGTTCTTC. Based on the CDR3 plus reference TRBV25-1 and TRBJ2-1, the full variable domain is EADIYQTPRYLVIGTGKKITLECSQTMGHDKMYWYQQDPGMELHLIHYSYGVNSTEKGDLSSESTVSRIRTEHFPLTLESARPSHTSQYLCASSEWEGSYNEQFFGPGTRLTVL.

Note on this clonotype: A read error is likely, as this CDR3 ends without the conserved phenylalanine or tryptophan. The chain employs TRBV3-1 and TRBJ1-2; D not certain. The germline V and J ends were trimmed by 1 base and 8 bases, with 8 bases remaining between them. The CDR3 length is 12 residues. Germline V CDR1 and CDR2: LGHDT, YNNKEL (reference sequence). CDR3 protein: CASSQGFMGYTL. As DNA, the CDR3 is TGTGCCAGCAGCCAAGGTTTTATGGGCTACACCCTC.

J is TRBJ1-2 and V is TRBV20-1; the match to TRBD1 covers 7 bases. The CDR3 length is 12 residues. Per the germline V gene, CDR1 is DFQATT and CDR2 is SNEGSKA (reference sequence). With V trimmed by 6 bases and J by 6 bases, 7 bases remained unmatched. Written as DNA, the CDR3 is TGCAGTGCCTTGGACAGGACCGATGGCTACACCTTC. This gives the protein CSALDRTDGYTF.

The rearrangement uses TRBV29-1 and TRBJ1-2; D may be TRBD1 (5 bases). The CDR3 runs 14 residues. Per the germline V gene, CDR1 is SQVTM and CDR2 is ANQGSEA. The V gene lost 7 bases and the J gene lost 0 bases, with 15 bases spanning the gap. The CDR3 nucleotides are TGCAGCGCCCAAGGGACTGCCGCTAACTATGGCTACACCTTC. Its protein product is CSAQGTAANYGYTF.

CDR3 bases: TGTGCCAGCAGTTTTGTCCAGGGGGCGACCGGGACCCAGTACTTC. It yields the protein CASSFVQGATGTQYF. The chain recombines TRBV12-3 or TRBV12-4 with TRBJ2-5, with 8 bases that match TRBD1. CDR3 length: 15 residues. V dropped 3 bases and J dropped 7; count of bases not matched to a gene: 10.

The V and J genes are TRBV7-6 and TRBJ2-3, with a tentative D call TRBD2 (6 bases). This CDR3 is built from 14 residues. Germline V gene sequence: CDR1 SGHVS, CDR2 FNYEAQ. Trimming shortened V by 5 bases and J by 0 bases, and 9 bases separated the two germline ends. The CDR3 DNA sequence: TGTGCCAGCAGCCGGAGCGGGAGCACAGATACGCAGTATTTT. Its translation is CASSRSGSTDTQYF.

This chain links TRBV5-1 with TRBJ1-1; 9 bases match TRBD1. V shed 4 bases, J shed 7 bases, and the junction held 5 bases outside the gene matches. The CDR3 is 13 residues long. Germline V gives CDR1 SGHRS, CDR2 YFSETQ. CDR3 sequence reads: CASSQTGGLEAFF. CDR3 in DNA: TGCGCCAGCAGCCAGACAGGGGGGCTTGAAGCTTTCTTT.

With respect to this clonotype: At one end, the junction sequence differs from germline, possibly due to a read error. The chain combines TRBV20-1 with TRBJ1-1; TRBD1 is a possible D gene (5 bases). This CDR3 has 10 amino acids. From germline, CDR1 is DFQATT and CDR2 SNEGSKA (reference sequence). The CDR3 DNA is TGCAGTGTTAGAGGGGCGCCAGCTTTCTTT. As protein: CSVRGAPAFF.

This clonotype has just a few counts. The chain uses TRBV21-1 and TRBJ2-7; the listed D gene, TRBD1, was not tested against the DNA. TRBV21-1 is a known pseudogene. The CDR3 loop spans 13 amino acids. The CDR3 here is CASRDRGNYEQYF. Here the CDR3 DNA reads TGTGCCAGCAGGGACAGGGGAAACTACGAGCAGTACTTC.

This clonotype was observed once. At one end, the junction sequence differs from germline, possibly due to a read error. The chain combines TRBV5-6 with TRBJ1-3, with D uncertain. The CDR3 has 14 amino acids. CDR1 and CDR2 from the germline V gene are SGHDT and YYEEEE. For the CDR3, the DNA is TGTGCCAGCGGCTTGGATGTATCCGGAAACACCATATATTTT. It is translated as CASGLDVSGNTIYF.

This clonotype has a count of ten or more. This sequence joins TRBV10-3 and TRBJ1-2; TRBD1 matches 9 bases. Germline loops: CDR1 ENHRY, CDR2 SYGVKD. This CDR3 has 16 amino acids. The V segment lost 3 bases and the J segment 2 bases; nucleotides outside the gene matches: 7. DNA for the CDR3: TGTGCCATCAGTGAATACCGGGACAGGGTAAACTATGGCTACACCTTC. Encoded protein: CAISEYRDRVNYGYTF.

This clonotype was detected a few times. This chain uses TRBV20-1 with TRBJ2-7; no clear D gene. Germline CDR1 DFQATT, CDR2 SNEGSKA (reference sequence). V was cut by 3 bases and J by 7 bases, with 10 bases left in between. CDR3 length: 11 residues. The CDR3 DNA follows: TGCAGTGCTAGTTCGACTCCGGAGCAGTACTTC. This encodes CSASSTPEQYF.

The chain joins TRBV27 to TRBJ2-1, with D possibly matching TRBD1 (6 bases). V lost 3 bases and J lost 2, with 8 bases in between. CDR1 and CDR2 from the germline V gene are MNHEY and SMNVEV (reference sequence). This CDR3 comprises 14 residues. For the CDR3, the DNA is TGTGCCAGCAGTTTTAGGACAGCCTACAATGAGCAGTTCTTC. Amino acid sequence: CASSFRTAYNEQFF.

In this sample, this clonotype turned up a few times. The V call is TRBV27, the J call TRBJ2-3; D possibly corresponds to TRBD2 (5 bases). Germline V lookup: CDR1 MNHEY, CDR2 SMNVEV (reference sequence). The CDR3 is 15 residues long. The V end was cut by 6 bases, the J end by 3 bases, with 16 bases between. CDR3 coding DNA: TGTGCCAGCAGCCGAGAGGTCGGGAAGACAGATACGCAGTATTTT. Amino acids: CASSREVGKTDTQYF.